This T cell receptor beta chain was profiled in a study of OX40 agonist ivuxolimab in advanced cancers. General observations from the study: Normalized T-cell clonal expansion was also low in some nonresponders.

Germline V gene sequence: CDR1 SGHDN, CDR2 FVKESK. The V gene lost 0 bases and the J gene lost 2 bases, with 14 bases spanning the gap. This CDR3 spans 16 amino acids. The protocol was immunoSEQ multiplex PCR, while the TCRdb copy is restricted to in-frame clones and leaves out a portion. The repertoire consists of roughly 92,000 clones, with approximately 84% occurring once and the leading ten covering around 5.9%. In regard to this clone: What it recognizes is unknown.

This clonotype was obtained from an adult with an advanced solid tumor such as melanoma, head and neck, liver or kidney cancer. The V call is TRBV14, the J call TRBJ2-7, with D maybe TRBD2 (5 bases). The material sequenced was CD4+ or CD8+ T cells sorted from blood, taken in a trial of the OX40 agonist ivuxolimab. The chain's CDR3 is CASSQDHAGYPYEQYF. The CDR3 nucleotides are TGTGCCAGCAGCCAAGATCATGCGGGCTATCCCTACGAGCAGTACTTC.